This T cell receptor (beta chain) appears in the sequencing data of a study of blood T cell repertoires in COVID-19 (dated by TCRdb to 2018 to 2020). In the study overall: Samples covering the acute and convalescent phases of COVID-19 were provided by collaborators in the United States, Italy and Spain. The prospective study material was composed of cDNA or gDNA derived from T cells, B-cell-depleted T cells, or PBMCs. Where available, HLA class I and class II types were taken from metadata supplied by the sample provider and were not determined by assay-based typing. Deeply sampled blood TCRbeta repertoires from subjects exposed to, actively infected with, or recovered from COVID-19 were included in the dataset. A de-identified subject ID, COVID-19 status, age in years and sex were almost always included in the sample metadata. The repertoires were released in a freely available public database meant as a resource for research on the immune response to SARS-CoV-2. Samples came from the ongoing ImmuneRACE study (first 160 participants) plus 1,254 subjects from 6 global collaborators. Study-wide conclusions, independent of this receptor: Clinical and demographic metadata were provided uncurated, with the amount varying by source and participant.

Worth noting for this clone: Its antigen is not yet known. Base qualities are not provided; no much larger clone lies one nucleotide away.

The CDR3 holds 11 amino acids from the cysteine to the phenylalanine. Kept here is only the CDR3 DNA, which spans 33 bases and is read in frame from base 1. CDR1 and CDR2, per the germline V gene, are SQVTM and ANQGSEA. The junction shows trimming of 6 bases on V and 2 bases on J, plus 8 bases between the germline ends. TCRbeta CDR3 regions were amplified from genomic DNA using the immunoSEQ Assay, a bias-controlled multiplex PCR. On the authors' methods: The number of nucleated cells in each sample was estimated by amplification of reference gene primers within the assay. Sequence reads were collapsed and filtered to measure the absolute abundance of every unique TCRbeta CDR3 rearrangement. For each sample, productive Simpson clonality was calculated as the square root of Simpson's diversity index across productive rearrangements. TCRdb's version of the immuneACCESS table is confined to in-frame rearrangements and falls short of the full clone set. An unresolved V gene accounts for under half of the shortfall where checked; the remainder is of unknown origin. Clone size and V and J calls were adopted from that table, with D and trimming inferred from the DNA. The sample has under 300,000 clones on record, more than 75% of them singletons. Around 12% of the sample rests with the top ten.

The collaborating institutions used their own protocols to collect whole blood in K2EDTA tubes. For TCRbeta analysis, collaborators shipped samples as frozen whole blood, isolated PBMCs, or DNA extracted from either of those sample types. The clonotype originates from an elderly man with acute or convalescent COVID-19. Input material: peripheral blood. Here the chain combines TRBV29-1 and TRBJ2-7, with a weak D call of TRBD2 (6 bases match). The CDR3 has the sequence CSVAGTYEQYF. The sequenced DNA: TGCAGCGTGGCGGGGACCTACGAGCAGTACTTC.